A single T cell receptor beta chain is shown here with its context. The sample comes from a study of blood T cell repertoires in COVID-19. Study-wide background: Italy, Spain and the United States were the sources of the convalescent and acute COVID-19 samples.

Authors' data handling: Amplification from reference gene primers served as the basis for estimated nucleated cell counts. Clones were sequenced by immunoSEQ multiplex PCR, and TCRdb holds only the in-frame ones, with some missing. The DNA gave D and trimming, while V, J and clone size come from that table. The sample has around 230,000 clones, over 75% seen once; the top ten hold roughly 7.9%. In germline, CDR1 is SGHTA, CDR2 FQGNSA. The CDR3 contains 17 residues. V was pared by 4 bases and J by 8 bases, with 23 bases between. The receptor was derived from a woman of 80 years or more with acute or convalescent COVID-19. The material sequenced was peripheral blood. This chain links TRBV7-2 with TRBJ1-4, with D possibly TRBD1 on 5 matching bases. The CDR3 region has the DNA TGTGCCAGCAGCTCGACGGGGCCGGGGGGAATGGGCGAAAAACTGTTTTTT. Translation: CASSSTGPGGMGEKLFF.